The 2 T cell receptor beta chains below all came from one sample that was sequenced in a study of siplizumab effects on memory and regulatory T cells. Only in-frame clones appear in the TCRdb table, and some are missing; sequencing was by immunoSEQ multiplex PCR. The sample holds 99,000 or so clones, under 95% seen once. Sample: CD4+ T cells sorted from blood. The source is a human donor in good health.

This chain links TRBV23-1 with TRBJ2-7, with 8 bases aligning to TRBD1. TRBV23-1 is given ORF status, its function remaining uncertain. The CDR3 spans 13 residues. The trim removed 8 bases at V and 5 bases at J, leaving 8 bases unmatched. The CDR3 here is CASGPGQAHEQYF. The CDR3 nucleotides read TGCGCCAGCGGGCCGGGACAGGCCCACGAGCAGTACTTC.

This chain joins TRBV7-2 and TRBJ2-1, with 10 bases matching TRBD2. The V segment lost 6 bases and the J segment 1 base; nucleotides outside the gene matches: 6. Per germline, CDR1 SGHTA and CDR2 FQGNSA. There are 16 residues in the CDR3. CDR3 sequence (DNA): TGTGCCAGCAGATTTACTAGCGGGACTTCCTACAATGAGCAGTTCTTC. It specifies CASRFTSGTSYNEQFF.